The subject of this entry is one T cell receptor beta chain. Germline-derived CDR1 and CDR2 are SGHTA and FQGNSA. Unmatched junction bases numbered 13, after V lost 4 bases and J lost 8 bases. The CDR3 runs to 16 residues. These data are taken from a study of cytomegalovirus exposure and HLA in healthy donors. Use of 60 Vbeta and 13 Jbeta primers characterized the PCR. TCRdb keeps only in-frame clones here, not all; method: immunoSEQ multiplex PCR. There are under 200,000 clones in the sample; roughly 80% occur only once, and 4% to 5.5% lies in the top ten. This chain joins TRBV7-2 and TRBJ1-2; the match to TRBD1 covers 10 bases. This sequence originates from a man aged 25 to 40 in good health and CMV-seronegative. Material: PBMCs. For the CDR3, the DNA is TGTGCCAGCAGCTCGCCGGGACAGGGGATATTGCGGGGCTACACCTTC. Residues: CASSSPGQGILRGYTF.